Each of the 22 T cell receptor beta chains below was sequenced from the same sample in a study of T cell responses to AZD1222 COVID-19 vaccine. Method: immunoSEQ multiplex PCR; TCRdb's copy keeps in-frame clones and lacks some. The profile shows around 150,000 clones, 85% to 95% of them singletons. The sequencing here drew on peripheral blood, taken on day 0 of AZD1222 vaccination. These receptors originate from an adult in good health.

This rearrangement joins TRBV9 to TRBJ1-6; 7 positions match TRBD1. There are 14 residues in the CDR3. The germline V gene encodes CDR1 SGDLS and CDR2 YYNGEE. Unmatched junction bases numbered 5, after V lost 4 bases and J lost 7 bases. In nucleotides, the CDR3 is TGTGCCAGCAGCCTCCGACAGGGAAATTCACCCCTCCACTTT. Translating gives CASSLRQGNSPLHF.

This chain uses TRBV7-6 with TRBJ2-5; possible D gene TRBD2, 6 bases. V shed 5 bases and J shed 2 bases, with 12 bases lying between them. This CDR3 has 14 amino acids. Germline CDR1 is SGHVS and CDR2 is FNYEAQ. The DNA of the CDR3 is TGTGCCAGCAGCCGGGGAGGCGTACAAGAGACCCAGTACTTC. It specifies CASSRGGVQETQYF.

The chain joins TRBV2 to TRBJ1-1; 12 nucleotides match TRBD1. The length of the CDR3 is 12 residues. Per the germline V gene, CDR1 is SNHLY and CDR2 is FYNNEI. V trimming: 10 bases; J trimming: 7 bases; junction bases outside the gene matches: 4. CDR3 DNA sequence: TGTGCCACCGGGACAGGGGGCGGTGAAGCTTTCTTT. Protein product: CATGTGGGEAFF.

The J gene is TRBJ1-5, the V gene TRBV28, with 7 positions matching TRBD1. The CDR3 contains 17 residues. After removal of 5 bases from V and 3 bases from J, the junction contained 13 bases not matched to a gene. Germline-derived CDR1 and CDR2 are MDHEN and SYDVKM. The CDR3 reads CASSLAYGGGVNQPQHF. The CDR3, as DNA: TGTGCCAGCAGTCTCGCCTATGGAGGGGGCGTCAATCAGCCCCAGCATTTT.

Only one count was recorded for this clone. The chain combines TRBV14 with TRBJ1-2; D is undetermined. V was trimmed by 1 base and J by 5 bases, leaving 8 bases between them. Per the germline V gene, CDR1 is SGHDN and CDR2 is FVKESK. The CDR3 spans 13 residues. CDR3 sequence (DNA): TGTGCCAGCAGCCAAGTGGGTACATATGGCTACACCTTC. Residues: CASSQVGTYGYTF.

The gene calls are TRBV11-3 and TRBJ2-6; no definite D call. CDR3 size: 15 residues. V gave up 0 bases and J gave up 0 bases, with 3 bases separating them. From germline, CDR1 is SGHNT and CDR2 YENEEA. Written as DNA, the CDR3 is TGTGCCAGCAGCTTAGATTCCTCTGGGGCCAACGTCCTGACTTTC. Translating gives CASSLDSSGANVLTF.

The chain uses TRBV19 and TRBJ1-2; D gene unclear. Looked up from germline, CDR1 is LNHDA and CDR2 is SQIVND (reference sequence). Trimming removed 9 bases at V and 4 bases at J, with 21 bases between. This CDR3 contains 15 residues. The CDR3 loop reads CASSVFPPGLYGYTF. CDR3 DNA: TGTGCCAGCTCAGTCTTCCCGCCTGGACTCTATGGCTACACCTTC.

The V call is TRBV6-5, the J call TRBJ2-5; D is possibly TRBD2 (5 bases). V lost 6 bases, J lost 5 bases, and 7 bases lay in between. Germline CDR1 reads MNHEY; CDR2 reads SVGAGI. This CDR3 comprises 11 residues. The CDR3 coding sequence is TGTGCCAGCAGGCAGCGGGAGACCCAGTACTTC. This translates into CASRQRETQYF.

The chain couples TRBV28 to TRBJ1-2; D not resolved. This CDR3 spans 14 amino acids. The V gene's germline CDR1 is MDHEN and CDR2 SYDVKM. V was cut by 5 bases and J by 5 bases, with 15 bases left in between. CDR3 DNA: TGTGCCAGCAGTGCTGCCAACCGTGGGTATGGCTACACCTTC. Translating gives CASSAANRGYGYTF.

V usage is TRBV23-1 and J usage is TRBJ1-4; no firm D call. TRBV23-1 is sorted into the ORF group, with uncertain function. The CDR3 covers 11 residues. V lost 10 bases and J lost 8, with 11 bases in between. The CDR3 here is CANPRPEKLFF. In nucleotides, the CDR3 is TGCGCCAATCCCCGGCCGGAAAAACTGTTTTTT.

A single count supports this clone. The chain joins TRBV12-3 or TRBV12-4 to TRBJ1-2, with a possible D match to TRBD1 (5 bases). The CDR3 length is 13 residues. Trimming pared 7 bases from V and 8 bases from J, leaving 17 bases between. CDR3 sequence: CASTPDKSSGYTF. In nucleotides, the CDR3 is TGTGCCAGCACCCCGGACAAGAGCTCCGGCTACACCTTC.

The chain couples TRBV19 to TRBJ2-1, with TRBD2 matching over 11 bases. This CDR3 contains 16 residues. Germline V gene lookup returns CDR1 LNHDA and CDR2 SQIVND (reference sequence). Germline trimming cut 6 bases from V and 9 bases from J; bases unmatched to any gene: 13. The CDR3: CASSQITSGSVGEQFF. The CDR3 DNA sequence: TGTGCCAGTAGCCAGATAACTAGCGGGAGCGTCGGTGAGCAGTTCTTC.

This chain connects TRBV11-3 to TRBJ2-2; no clear D gene. Trimming left V 5 bases short and J 6 bases short, with 10 bases between. Germline values: CDR1 SGHNT, CDR2 YENEEA. This CDR3 is built from 13 residues. DNA of the CDR3: TGTGCCAGCAGCCCCCCGGCATCCGGGGAGCTGTTTTTT. Protein product: CASSPPASGELFF.

This clone has a single count. The chain joins TRBV30 to TRBJ1-5; D remains unclear. Trimming took 2 bases from V and 5 from J, leaving 7 bases between them. The germline V gene has CDR1 GTSNPN and CDR2 SVGIG (reference sequence). CDR3 length: 12 amino acids. CDR3 protein: CAWSSQHQPQHF. The CDR3 DNA reads as TGTGCCTGGAGTTCGCAGCATCAGCCCCAGCATTTT.

The chain uses TRBV11-1 and TRBJ1-1; D gene unclear. Germline-derived CDR1 and CDR2 are SGHAT and FQDESV (reference sequence). The CDR3 extends over 13 amino acids. With 2 bases removed from V and 5 bases from J, the gap between germline ends came to 9 bases. In nucleotides, the CDR3 is TGTGCCAGCAGCTTAAGCCGGAAGACTGAAGCTTTCTTT. The encoded protein is CASSLSRKTEAFF.

The chain joins TRBV7-9 to TRBJ2-1; TRBD2 matches at 13 bases. Losses at the gene ends were 5 bases for V and 4 bases for J; bases not matched to a gene: 2. Germline V gene lookup returns CDR1 SEHNR and CDR2 FQNEAQ (reference sequence). The CDR3 is 15 residues long. CDR3 sequence (DNA): TGTGCCAGCAGCCAGACTAGCGGGGGGTACAATGAGCAGTTCTTC. Translation gives CASSQTSGGYNEQFF.

V gene TRBV10-3 combines with J gene TRBJ1-3; a weak D match, TRBD1 (5 bases). This CDR3 has 13 residues. Trimming took 6 bases from V and 6 from J, leaving 12 bases between them. Germline V gives CDR1 ENHRY, CDR2 SYGVKD. CDR3 region: CAIRQGRENTIYF. As DNA, the CDR3 is TGTGCCATCAGGCAGGGCAGAGAAAACACCATATATTTT.

This clone appeared once. This rearrangement joins TRBV12-3 or TRBV12-4 to TRBJ2-3, with D unresolved. With 4 bases removed from V and 7 bases from J, the gap between germline ends came to 12 bases. CDR3 length: 13 residues. This CDR3 reads CASSSSRLHTQYF. As DNA, the CDR3 is TGTGCCAGCAGTTCCTCCCGCCTCCATACGCAGTATTTT.

This clone occurred once. The rearrangement links TRBV28 to TRBJ1-2, with D unclear. Germline values: CDR1 MDHEN, CDR2 SYDVKM. The CDR3 covers 12 residues. The ends were cut back, 5 bases at V and 4 bases at J, with 8 bases in the middle. This chain's CDR3 is CASSVRLYGYTF. As DNA, the CDR3 is TGTGCCAGCAGTGTTAGACTCTATGGCTACACCTTC.

This clone was counted once. The V call is TRBV11-2, the J call TRBJ1-6, with D tentatively TRBD1 (5 bases). CDR3 length equals 17 residues. Germline lookup yields CDR1 SGHAT and CDR2 FQNNGV. V was trimmed by 5 bases and J by 7 bases, leaving 21 bases between them. The CDR3 nucleotides read TGTGCCAGCAGCGTAGCCCCCCGGGGGAGAAGGAATTCACCCCTCCACTTT. Its protein is CASSVAPRGRRNSPLHF.

The V call is TRBV25-1, the J call TRBJ1-6, with TRBD1 as a possible D gene (5 bases). Per the germline V gene, CDR1 is MGHDK and CDR2 is SYGVNS. Trimming left V 4 bases short and J 2 bases short, with 9 bases between. The CDR3 runs 15 residues. In DNA form, the CDR3 reads TGTGCCAGCAGTGGAGACAGCACCTATAATTCACCCCTCCACTTT. Residues: CASSGDSTYNSPLHF.

V and J are TRBV7-9 and TRBJ1-2; a possible D gene is TRBD1 (5 bases). V was trimmed by 3 bases and J by 12 bases, leaving 17 bases between them. Germline V gene data show CDR1 as SEHNR and CDR2 as FQNEAQ (reference sequence). The CDR3 is made up of 13 amino acids. CDR3 loop: CASSLATWGGDTF. CDR3 sequence (DNA): TGTGCCAGCAGCTTGGCCACTTGGGGGGGAGACACCTTC.